Described below is a single T cell receptor beta chain sequence and its context. Its antigen specificity is not known. Per-nucleotide qualities are absent, and no much larger clonotype sits a single base away. Sequences SNHLY (CDR1) and FYNNEI (CDR2) are obtained from the germline V gene. Counted from cysteine to phenylalanine, this CDR3 has 15 amino acids. CDR3 DNA only is kept here, 45 bases in frame from base 1. V is trimmed back by 11 bases and J by 7 bases, and the junction contains 17 bases that no gene match accounts for. The immunoSEQ Assay, a bias-controlled multiplex PCR, was used to amplify TCRbeta CDR3 regions from genomic DNA. The study's own analysis went as follows. Within the assay, amplification of reference gene primers was used to estimate how many nucleated cells each sample contained. To quantify the absolute abundance of each unique TCRbeta CDR3 rearrangement, sequence reads were collapsed and filtered. For each sample, productive Simpson clonality was calculated by taking the square root of Simpson's diversity index across productive rearrangements. Sourced from immuneACCESS, this table was stored by TCRdb with only in-frame sequences that have V and J called. A share of the clones is absent; for the studies checked, an unresolved V gene accounts for under half, and the remainder has no known explanation. The V and J calls and clone size are taken from that table; D and trimming were inferred from the DNA. The sample contains 200,000 to 250,000 clones, over 75% of them found a single time. Together, the top ten hold 4% to 6% of the sample.

One collaborating source in Seattle enrolled patients while the patients were actively infected and followed the patients over time throughout the course of disease. Each collaborating institution followed its own protocols to collect whole blood in K2EDTA tubes. For TCRbeta analysis, collaborator samples were shipped as frozen whole blood, as isolated PBMCs, or as DNA extracted from either sample type. The data stem from a study of blood T cell repertoires in COVID-19 (TCRdb year 2020). At the level of the whole study: Collaborator samples came from the United States, Italy and Spain and covered acute and convalescent phases of COVID-19. The prospective study material was composed of cDNA or gDNA derived from T cells, B-cell-depleted T cells, or PBMCs. The dataset comprised deeply sampled blood TCRbeta repertoires from subjects exposed to, actively infected with, or recovered from COVID-19. The repertoires were released in a freely available public database meant as a resource for research on the immune response to SARS-CoV-2. The samples were drawn from the first 160 participants of the ongoing ImmuneRACE study and from some 1,300 subjects provided by 6 global collaborators. Nearly every sample came with metadata listing a de-identified subject ID, COVID-19 status, age in years and sex. Where available, HLA class I and class II types were obtained from metadata supplied by the sample provider rather than from assay-based typing.

The study at large found these results: Clinical and demographic metadata were provided uncurated, with the amount varying by source and participant.

This receptor chain uses TRBV2 and TRBJ1-5, and 7 junctional nucleotides match TRBD1. Source material: peripheral blood. This sequence originates from a man over 45 with COVID-19, enrolled during active disease. The CDR3 reads CASKGTVYPGQPQHF. The bases read TGTGCCTCAAAGGGGACAGTGTATCCAGGGCAGCCCCAGCATTTT.